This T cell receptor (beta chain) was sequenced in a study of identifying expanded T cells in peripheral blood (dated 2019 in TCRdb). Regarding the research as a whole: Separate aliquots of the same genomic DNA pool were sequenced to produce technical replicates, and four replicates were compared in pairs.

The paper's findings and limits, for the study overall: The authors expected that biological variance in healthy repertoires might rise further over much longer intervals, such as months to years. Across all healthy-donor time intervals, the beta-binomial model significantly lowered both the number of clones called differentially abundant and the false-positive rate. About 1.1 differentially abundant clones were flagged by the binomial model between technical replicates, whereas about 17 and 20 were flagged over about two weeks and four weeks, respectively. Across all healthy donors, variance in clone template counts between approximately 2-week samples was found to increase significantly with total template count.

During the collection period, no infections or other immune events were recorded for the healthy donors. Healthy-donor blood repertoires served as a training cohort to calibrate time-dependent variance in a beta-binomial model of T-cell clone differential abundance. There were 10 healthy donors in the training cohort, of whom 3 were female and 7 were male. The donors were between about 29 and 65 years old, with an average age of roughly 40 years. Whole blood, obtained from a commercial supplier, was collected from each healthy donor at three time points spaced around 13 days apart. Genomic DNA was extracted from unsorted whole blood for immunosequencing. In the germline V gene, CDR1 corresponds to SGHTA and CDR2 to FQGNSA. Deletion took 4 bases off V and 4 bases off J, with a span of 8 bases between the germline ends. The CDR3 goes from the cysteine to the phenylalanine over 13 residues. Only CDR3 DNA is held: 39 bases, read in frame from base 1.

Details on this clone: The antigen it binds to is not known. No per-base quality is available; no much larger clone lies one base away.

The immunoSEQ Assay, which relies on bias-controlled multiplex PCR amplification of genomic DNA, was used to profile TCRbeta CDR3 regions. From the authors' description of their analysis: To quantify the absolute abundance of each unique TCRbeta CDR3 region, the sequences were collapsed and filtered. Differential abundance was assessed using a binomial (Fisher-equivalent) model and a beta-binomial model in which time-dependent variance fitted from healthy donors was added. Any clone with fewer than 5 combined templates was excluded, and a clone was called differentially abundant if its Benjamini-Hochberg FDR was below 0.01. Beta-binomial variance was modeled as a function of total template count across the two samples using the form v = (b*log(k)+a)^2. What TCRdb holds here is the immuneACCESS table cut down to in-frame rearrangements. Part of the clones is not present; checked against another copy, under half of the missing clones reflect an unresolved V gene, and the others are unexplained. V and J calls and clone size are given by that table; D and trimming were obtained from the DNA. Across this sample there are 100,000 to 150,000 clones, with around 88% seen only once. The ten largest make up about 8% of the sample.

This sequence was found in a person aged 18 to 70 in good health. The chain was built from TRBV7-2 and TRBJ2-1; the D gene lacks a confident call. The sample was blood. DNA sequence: TGTGCCAGCAGCTGGTGGGGATACAATGAGCAGTTCTTC. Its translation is CASSWWGYNEQFF.